This record covers a single TCR beta chain. The V gene's germline CDR1 is SGDLS and CDR2 YYNGEE. V was shortened by 1 base and J by 0 bases, with 7 bases between the two germline ends. This CDR3 has 15 residues. Time point noted: pretreatment peripheral blood. Patients suffered from locally advanced or metastatic urothelial carcinoma. The data are from a study of PD-L1 blockade in urothelial cancer. Study information: Median T cell yield per blood sample was more than 120,000 cells.

Generated by immunoSEQ multiplex PCR, the TCRdb table keeps only in-frame clones and is missing some. The profile shows tens of thousands of clones, less than 90% of them singletons. The J gene is TRBJ1-4, the V gene TRBV9; no reliable D call. The material sequenced was PBMCs, taken around atezolizumab (anti-PD-L1) treatment. The TCR sequence derives from a woman between 65 and 79 years old with urothelial cancer. CDR3 sequence reads: CASSVSGATNEKLFF. The CDR3 DNA sequence: TGTGCCAGCAGCGTATCCGGAGCAACTAATGAAAAACTGTTTTTT. Filled out from reference TRBV9 and TRBJ1-4, the complete variable domain reads DSGVTQTPKHLITATGQRVTLRCSPRSGDLSVYWYQQSLDQGLQFLIQYYNGEERAKGNILERFSAQQFPDLHSELNLSSLELGDSALYFCASSVSGATNEKLFFGSGTQLSVL.